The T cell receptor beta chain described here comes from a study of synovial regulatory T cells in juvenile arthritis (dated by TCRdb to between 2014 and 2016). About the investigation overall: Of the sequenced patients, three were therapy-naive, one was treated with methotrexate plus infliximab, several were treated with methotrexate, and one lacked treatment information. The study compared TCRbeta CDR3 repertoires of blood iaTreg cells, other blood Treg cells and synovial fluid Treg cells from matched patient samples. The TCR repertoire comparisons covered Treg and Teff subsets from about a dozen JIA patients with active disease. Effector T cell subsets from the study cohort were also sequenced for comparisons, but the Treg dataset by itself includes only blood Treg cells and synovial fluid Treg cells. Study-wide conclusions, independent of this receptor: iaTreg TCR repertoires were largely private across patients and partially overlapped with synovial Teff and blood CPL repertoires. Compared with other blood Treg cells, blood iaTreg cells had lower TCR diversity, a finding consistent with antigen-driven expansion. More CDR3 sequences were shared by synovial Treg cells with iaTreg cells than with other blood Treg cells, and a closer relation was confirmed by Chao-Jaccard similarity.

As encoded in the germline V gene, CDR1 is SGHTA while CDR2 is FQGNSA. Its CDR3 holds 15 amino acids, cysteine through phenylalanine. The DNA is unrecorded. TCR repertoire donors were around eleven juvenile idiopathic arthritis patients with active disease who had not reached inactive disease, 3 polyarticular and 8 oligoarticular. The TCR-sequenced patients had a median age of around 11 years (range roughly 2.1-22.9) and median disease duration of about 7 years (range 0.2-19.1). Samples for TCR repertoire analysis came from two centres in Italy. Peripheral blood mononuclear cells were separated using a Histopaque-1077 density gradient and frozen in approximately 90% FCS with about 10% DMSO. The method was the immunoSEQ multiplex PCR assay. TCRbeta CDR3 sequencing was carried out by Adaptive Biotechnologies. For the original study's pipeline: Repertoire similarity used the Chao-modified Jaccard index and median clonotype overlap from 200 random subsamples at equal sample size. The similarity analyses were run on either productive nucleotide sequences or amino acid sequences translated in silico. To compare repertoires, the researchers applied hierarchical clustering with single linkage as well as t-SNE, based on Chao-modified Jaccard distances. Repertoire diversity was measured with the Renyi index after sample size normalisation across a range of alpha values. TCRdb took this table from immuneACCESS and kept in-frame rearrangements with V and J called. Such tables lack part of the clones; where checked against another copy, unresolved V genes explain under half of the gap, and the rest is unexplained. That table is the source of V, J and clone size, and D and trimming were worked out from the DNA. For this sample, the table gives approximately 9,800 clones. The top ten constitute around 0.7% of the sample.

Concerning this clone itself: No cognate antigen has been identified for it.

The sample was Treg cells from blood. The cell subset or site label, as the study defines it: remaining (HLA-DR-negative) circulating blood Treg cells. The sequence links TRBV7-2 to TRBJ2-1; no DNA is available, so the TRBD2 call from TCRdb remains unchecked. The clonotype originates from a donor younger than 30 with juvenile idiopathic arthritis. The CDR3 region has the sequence CASSFSGGSYNEQFF.